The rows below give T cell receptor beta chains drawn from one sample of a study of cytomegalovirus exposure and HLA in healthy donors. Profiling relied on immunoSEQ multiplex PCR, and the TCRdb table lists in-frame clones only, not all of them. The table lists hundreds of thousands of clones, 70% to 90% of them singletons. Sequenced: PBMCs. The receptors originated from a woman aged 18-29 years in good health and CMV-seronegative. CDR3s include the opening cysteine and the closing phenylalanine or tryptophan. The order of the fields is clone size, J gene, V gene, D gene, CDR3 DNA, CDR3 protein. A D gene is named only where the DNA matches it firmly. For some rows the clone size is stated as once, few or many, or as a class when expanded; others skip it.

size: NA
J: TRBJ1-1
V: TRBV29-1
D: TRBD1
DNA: TGCAGCGCCACGACAGGGAGCATGCAGCACGCTTTCTTT
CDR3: CSATTGSMQHAFF

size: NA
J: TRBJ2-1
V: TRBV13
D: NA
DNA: TGTGCCAGCAGCGTGCGGACGGCGGGTGAGCAGTTCTTC
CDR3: CASSVRTAGEQFF

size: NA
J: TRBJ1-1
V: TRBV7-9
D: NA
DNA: TGTGCCAGCAGCCCTCTAGGTGCGGGGGCTAGGACTGAAGCTTTCTTT
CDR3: CASSPLGAGARTEAFF

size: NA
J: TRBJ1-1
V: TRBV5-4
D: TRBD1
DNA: TGTGCCAGCAGCTTGGACAGGGGGAACACTGAAGCTTTCTTT
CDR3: CASSLDRGNTEAFF

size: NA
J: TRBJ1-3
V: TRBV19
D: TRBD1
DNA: TGTGCCAGTAGTCCAAGGAGGGGGCTGGACACCATATATTTT
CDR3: CASSPRRGLDTIYF

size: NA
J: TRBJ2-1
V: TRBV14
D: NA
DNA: TGTGCCAGCAGCCCACTCGGGATGATTGAGCAGTTCTTC
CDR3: CASSPLGMIEQFF

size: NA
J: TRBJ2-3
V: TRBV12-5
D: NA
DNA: TGTGCTAGTGGTTTGGTTCTTGTCCTTGGGAGCGGTCCAGATACGCAGTATTTT
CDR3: CASGLVLVLGSGPDTQYF

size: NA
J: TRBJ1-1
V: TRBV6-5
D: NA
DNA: TGTGCCAGCAGTCAACCGGGTTCTAAAGCTTTCTTT
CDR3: CASSQPGSKAFF

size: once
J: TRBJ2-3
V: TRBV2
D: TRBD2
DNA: TGTGCCAGCAGAGAGGGACTAGCGGGGGGAGATACGCAGTATTTT
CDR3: CASREGLAGGDTQYF

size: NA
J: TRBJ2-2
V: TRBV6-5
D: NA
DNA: TGTGCCAGCAGCCCTATGTTGGGGGAGCTGTTTTTT
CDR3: CASSPMLGELFF

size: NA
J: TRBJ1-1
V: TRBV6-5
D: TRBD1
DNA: TGTGCCAGCAGTTATCCGGACAGGCAAACGGCTTTCTTT
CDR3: CASSYPDRQTAFF

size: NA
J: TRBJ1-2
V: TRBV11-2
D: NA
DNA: TGTGCCAGCAGCGCTGAGGACAGCCCGGCTGGATATGGCTACACCTTC
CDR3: CASSAEDSPAGYGYTF

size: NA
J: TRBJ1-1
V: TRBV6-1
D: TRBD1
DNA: TGTGCCAGCACCTTGACAGGGGGCCTCCCTGAAGCTTTCTTT
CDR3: CASTLTGGLPEAFF

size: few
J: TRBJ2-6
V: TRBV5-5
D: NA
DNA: TGTGCCAGCAGCTTGGGAGGCTCTGGGGCCAACGTCCTGACTTTC
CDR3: CASSLGGSGANVLTF

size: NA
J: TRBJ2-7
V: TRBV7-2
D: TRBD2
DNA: TGTGCCAGCACACGAACTAGCGGGGTTTACGAGCAGTACTTC
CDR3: CASTRTSGVYEQYF

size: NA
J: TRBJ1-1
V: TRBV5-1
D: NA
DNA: TGCGCCAGCAGCGGATCTCTGGAGGGCACTGAAGCTTTCTTT
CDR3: CASSGSLEGTEAFF

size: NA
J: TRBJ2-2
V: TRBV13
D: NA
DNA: TGTGCCAGCAGCTTAGACCCACAGTCGATTAACGGGGAGCTGTTTTTT
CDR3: CASSLDPQSINGELFF

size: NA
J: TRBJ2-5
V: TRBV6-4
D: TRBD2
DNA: TGTGCCAGCAGTTTAGCGGGGGGGCCGAGAGAGACCCAGTACTTC
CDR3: CASSLAGGPRETQYF

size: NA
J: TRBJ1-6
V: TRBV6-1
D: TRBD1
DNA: TGTGCCAGCAGTTTGACAGGGAATTCACCCCTCCACTTT
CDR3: CASSLTGNSPLHF

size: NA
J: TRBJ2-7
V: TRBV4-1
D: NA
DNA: TGCGCCAGCAGCCAAGAGCGGCACCTCGGGGAGCAGTACTTC
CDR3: CASSQERHLGEQYF

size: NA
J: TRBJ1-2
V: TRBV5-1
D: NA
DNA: TGCGCCAGCAGCTTGGAGGGAGATGGCTACACCTTC
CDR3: CASSLEGDGYTF

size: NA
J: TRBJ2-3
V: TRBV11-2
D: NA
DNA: TGTGCCAGCAGCTTTAGTATCGCAGATACGCAGTATTTT
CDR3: CASSFSIADTQYF

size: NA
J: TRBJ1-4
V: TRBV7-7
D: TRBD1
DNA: TGTGCTAGCAGCCCCTCGACAGGGCTGGGTGAAAAACTGTTTTTT
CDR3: CASSPSTGLGEKLFF

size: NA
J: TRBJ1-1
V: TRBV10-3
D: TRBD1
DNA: TGTGCCATCAGTGAGTTGCAGGGGGCGTTCACTGAAGCTTTCTTT
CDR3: CAISELQGAFTEAFF

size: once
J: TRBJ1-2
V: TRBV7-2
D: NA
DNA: TGTGCCAGCAGCCCCAGGGTTAGGTATGGCTACACCTTC
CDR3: CASSPRVRYGYTF

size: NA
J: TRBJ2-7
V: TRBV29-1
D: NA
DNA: TGCAGCGTTGGAGGTCAGGGTCTCTACGAGCAGTACTTC
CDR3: CSVGGQGLYEQYF

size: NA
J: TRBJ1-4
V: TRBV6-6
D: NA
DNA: TGTGCCAGCAGTTTATACAGGGATTCTAATGAAAAACTGTTTTTT
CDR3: CASSLYRDSNEKLFF

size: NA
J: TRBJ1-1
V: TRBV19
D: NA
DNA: TGTGCCAGTAGTCTGAGGTGGGGCGGGAACACTGAAGCTTTCTTT
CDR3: CASSLRWGGNTEAFF

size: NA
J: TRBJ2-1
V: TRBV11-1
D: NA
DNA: TGTGCCAGCAGCCCAGGACCTACTAGAAGAATAGAGGGTGAGCAGTTCTTC
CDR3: CASSPGPTRRIEGEQFF

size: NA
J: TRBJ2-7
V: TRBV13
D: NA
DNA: TGTGCCAGCAGTCCTGTTTACGAGCAGTACTTC
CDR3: CASSPVYEQYF

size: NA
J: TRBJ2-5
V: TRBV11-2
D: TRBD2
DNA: TGTGCCAGCACCCCCGGGGGGGCGAAAGAGACCCAGTACTTC
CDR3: CASTPGGAKETQYF

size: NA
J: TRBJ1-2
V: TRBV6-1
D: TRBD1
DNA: TGTGCCAGCAGCAGGGACAGCCAAGGGGGCTATGGCTACACCTTC
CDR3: CASSRDSQGGYGYTF

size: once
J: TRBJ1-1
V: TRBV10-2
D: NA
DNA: TGCGCCAGCAGCCGGGGGATGAACACTGAAGCTTTCTTT
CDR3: CASSRGMNTEAFF

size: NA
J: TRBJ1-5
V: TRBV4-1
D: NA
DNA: TGCGCCAGCAGCCCTGAAACAGGGTGGCGCAATCAGCCCCAGCATTTT
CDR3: CASSPETGWRNQPQHF

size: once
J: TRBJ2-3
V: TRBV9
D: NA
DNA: TGTGCCAGCAGCGGGGGCAAAAACACAGATACGCAGTATTTT
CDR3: CASSGGKNTDTQYF

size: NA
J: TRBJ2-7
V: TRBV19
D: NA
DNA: TGTGCCAGTAGTCTGGTGGCGGGGTACGAGCAGTACTTC
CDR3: CASSLVAGYEQYF

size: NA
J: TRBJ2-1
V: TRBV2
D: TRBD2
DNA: TGTGCCAGCAGTTCGGGACTAGCGGGGGTCTACAATGAGCAGTTCTTC
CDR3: CASSSGLAGVYNEQFF

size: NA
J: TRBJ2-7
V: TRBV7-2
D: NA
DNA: TGTGCCAGCAGTAGCGCGGGCTTATACGAGCAGTACTTC
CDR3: CASSSAGLYEQYF

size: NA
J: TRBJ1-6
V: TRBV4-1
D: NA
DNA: TGCGCCAGCAGCCAACCGGGAAGTAATTCACCCCTCCACTTT
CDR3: CASSQPGSNSPLHF

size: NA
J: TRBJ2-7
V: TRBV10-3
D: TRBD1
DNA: TGTGCCATCAGTGAGTGGACAGGGGACGAGCAGTACTTC
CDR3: CAISEWTGDEQYF

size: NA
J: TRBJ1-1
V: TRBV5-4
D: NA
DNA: TGTGCCAGCAGCTCATATACAGCGAACACTGAAGCTTTCTTT
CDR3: CASSSYTANTEAFF

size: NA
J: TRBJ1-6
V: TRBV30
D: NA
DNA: TGTGCCTGGGCGCTTGGACGGGGATATTCACCCCTCCACTTT
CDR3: CAWALGRGYSPLHF

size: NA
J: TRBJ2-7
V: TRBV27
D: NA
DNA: TGTGCCAGCAGTTTAGCCCGGACATACTACGAGCAGTACTTC
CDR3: CASSLARTYYEQYF

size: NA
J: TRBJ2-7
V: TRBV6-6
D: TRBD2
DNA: TGTGCCAGCAGTCCGGGACTAGGCTCCTACGAGCAGTACTTC
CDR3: CASSPGLGSYEQYF

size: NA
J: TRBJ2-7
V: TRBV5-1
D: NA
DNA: TGCGCCAGCAGCCCGGGGGAACCCTCCTACGAGCAGTACTTC
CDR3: CASSPGEPSYEQYF

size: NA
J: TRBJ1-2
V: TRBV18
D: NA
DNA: TGTGCCAGCTCACCCAGCAGCGGCTATGGCTACACCTTC
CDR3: CASSPSSGYGYTF

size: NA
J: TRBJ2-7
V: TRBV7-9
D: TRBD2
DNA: TGTGCCAGCAGCCCGGCGGGGGGGCACTCCTACGAGCAGTACTTC
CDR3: CASSPAGGHSYEQYF

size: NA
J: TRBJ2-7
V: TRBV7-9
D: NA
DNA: TGTGCCAGCAGCTTAGTCGCAGGGGTCGAGCAGTACTTC
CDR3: CASSLVAGVEQYF

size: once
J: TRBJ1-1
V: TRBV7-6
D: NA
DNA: TGTGCCAGCAGCTTTGGAGAGGAAGCTTTCTTT
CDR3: CASSFGEEAFF

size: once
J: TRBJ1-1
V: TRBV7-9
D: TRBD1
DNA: TGTGCCAGCAGCTTATGGGACAGGGACACTGAAGCTTTCTTT
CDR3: CASSLWDRDTEAFF

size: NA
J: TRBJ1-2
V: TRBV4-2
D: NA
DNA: TGTGCCAGCAGCCAAGATCCGGGGGTCCCTGATGGCTACACCTTC
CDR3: CASSQDPGVPDGYTF